The 20 T cell receptor beta chains given below trace back to one sample, sequenced in a study of vaccination and CD4 T cells after COVID-19. Their cognate antigens are unknown. Cultured CD4+ T-cell DNA underwent Oncomine TCR Beta short-read sequencing. TCRdb re-analysed the PCR reads in MiXCR, keeping a single row per CDR3 protein. The table includes more than 15,000 distinct CDR3 sequences, roughly 47% detected once. Treatment specified: roughly 11-day PBMC culture with coronavirus spike peptide pools or control peptides (ViraFEST assay). Sequencing was performed on CD4+ T cells from blood, cultured in vitro. The receptor set was obtained from a human donor who had recovered from COVID-19.

This chain uses TRBV20-1 with TRBJ2-5; 12 positions match TRBD1. Germline assignment: CDR1 DFQATT and CDR2 SNEGSKA (reference sequence). With V trimmed by 3 bases and J by 5 bases, 4 bases remained unmatched. This CDR3 spans 14 amino acids. CDR3 in amino acids: CSARGDRGRETQYF. CDR3 nucleotide sequence: TGCAGTGCTAGGGGGGACAGGGGGCGCGAGACCCAGTACTTC.

There are a few counts of this clonotype. This chain joins TRBV27 and TRBJ2-7, with D perhaps matching TRBD1 (8 bases). Looked up from germline, CDR1 is MNHEY and CDR2 is SMNVEV (reference sequence). CDR3 length: 17 amino acids. Trimming took 1 base from V and 1 from J, leaving 17 bases between them. The CDR3 sequence: CASSLFPGQGGSYEQYF. The CDR3 DNA reads as TGTGCCAGCAGTTTATTCCCCGGACAGGGAGGGTCCTACGAGCAGTACTTC.

This clonotype was detected a few times. The V gene is TRBV5-4, the J gene TRBJ1-6; no definite D call. Germline loops: CDR1 SGHNT, CDR2 YYREEE (reference sequence). CDR3 length: 12 residues. V gave up 4 bases and J gave up 6 bases, with 5 bases separating them. This chain's CDR3 is CASSLSNSPLHF. The DNA for the CDR3 is TGTGCCAGCAGCCTCTCTAATTCACCCCTCCACTTT.

The rearrangement joins TRBV21-1 to TRBJ2-6; the D segment call TRBD2 is taken from the table without a DNA check. TRBV21-1 is a pseudogene. The CDR3 extends over 20 amino acids. CDR3 loop: CASSKTLSGVLFPGANVLTF. The CDR3 DNA reads TGTGCCAGCAGCAAAACCCTAAGCGGGGTCTTATTCCCTGGGGCCAACGTCCTGACTTTC.

This clonotype was seen a handful of times. The V gene is TRBV19, the J gene TRBJ1-6, with a possible D match to TRBD1 (5 bases). This CDR3 has 15 amino acids. V was shortened by 7 bases and J by 10 bases, with 20 bases between the two germline ends. CDR1 is LNHDA and CDR2 is SQIVND in the germline V gene (reference sequence). As DNA, the CDR3 is TGTGCCAGTACCCCAAGCGGAGGGGAGTACTCACCCCTCCACTTT. Translation gives CASTPSGGEYSPLHF.

The rearrangement joins TRBV10-3 to TRBJ2-4; a weak D match, TRBD1 (5 bases). The V and J ends lost 6 bases and 2 bases respectively, with 8 bases between them. The CDR3 loop spans 13 amino acids. Per the germline V gene, CDR1 is ENHRY and CDR2 is SYGVKD. The CDR3 protein is CAIRPDTKNIQYF. In nucleotides, the CDR3 is TGTGCCATCAGACCGGACACCAAAAACATTCAGTACTTC.

This clonotype occurred a few times. The chain has TRBV6-2 or TRBV6-3 and TRBJ2-1; TRBD1 might be the D (6 bases). V lost 2 bases to trimming and J lost 3 bases, with 11 bases between them. The CDR3 consists of 15 residues. CDR1 is MNHEY, CDR2 SVGEGT, per germline. CDR3 residues: CASSYLQGGYNEQFF. CDR3 bases: TGTGCCAGCAGTTACCTACAGGGTGGCTACAATGAGCAGTTCTTC.

The V and J genes are TRBV12-3 or TRBV12-4 and TRBJ2-3; TRBD1 is a possible D gene (6 bases). The CDR3 has 13 residues. V was cut by 3 bases and J by 4 bases, with 8 bases left in between. The CDR3 nucleotides read TGTGCCAGCAGTTTCAGGGGCGCAGATACGCAGTATTTT. Protein product: CASSFRGADTQYF.

The chain combines TRBV14 with TRBJ2-7; the match to TRBD1 covers 7 bases. Germline CDR1 reads SGHDN; CDR2 reads FVKESK. V trimming: 4 bases; J trimming: 4 bases; junction bases outside the gene matches: 10. The CDR3 runs to 15 residues. Here the CDR3 DNA reads TGTGCCAGCAGCCTCCACAGGGGTCCGGGGTACGAGCAGTACTTC. Residues: CASSLHRGPGYEQYF.

In this sample, this clonotype turned up a few times. The chain links TRBV7-3 to TRBJ2-7; D gene unclear. V gave up 2 bases and J gave up 4 bases, with 15 bases separating them. CDR1 and CDR2 (germline): SGHTA, FQGTGA. This CDR3 comprises 15 residues. CDR3 amino acids: CASSLYGVVGYEQYF. CDR3 in DNA: TGTGCCAGCAGCTTATATGGGGTCGTCGGATACGAGCAGTACTTC.

Only one count was recorded for this clonotype. The V gene is TRBV4-2, the J gene TRBJ1-2, with D unclear. V lost 6 bases and J lost 0, with 8 bases in between. CDR3 length equals 13 residues. Germline-derived CDR1 and CDR2 are LGHNA and YNFKEQ. This CDR3 reads CASSLVPNYGYTF. CDR3 DNA: TGTGCCAGCAGTTTGGTGCCTAACTATGGCTACACCTTC.

V usage is TRBV7-2 and J usage is TRBJ2-3, with unresolved D. The CDR3 has 16 residues. Looked up from germline, CDR1 is SGHTA and CDR2 is FQGNSA. Trimming pared 1 base from V and 0 bases from J, leaving 11 bases between. CDR3 region: CASSLGYGTSTDTQYF. DNA for the CDR3: TGTGCCAGCAGCTTAGGTTACGGTACTAGCACAGATACGCAGTATTTT.

The CDR3 sequence: CASSATNGNTIYF. CDR3 DNA: TGCGCCAGCAGTGCGACAAACGGAAACACCATATATTTT. The gene calls are TRBV10-2 and TRBJ1-3; no clear D. Trimming stripped 4 bases from V and 4 bases from J, with 8 bases between. The CDR3 runs to 13 residues. From germline, CDR1 is WSHSY and CDR2 SAAADI.

The chain uses TRBV19 and TRBJ2-5; D might be TRBD2 (6 bases). Trimming removed 4 bases at V and 2 bases at J, with 11 bases between. Germline V gene lookup returns CDR1 LNHDA and CDR2 SQIVND (reference sequence). The CDR3 extends over 14 amino acids. The CDR3 DNA reads as TGTGCCAGTAGTAGCGGGATGGGGCAAGAGACCCAGTACTTC. Translating gives CASSSGMGQETQYF.

J is TRBJ2-1 and V is TRBV7-2; the D is unclear. Looked up from germline, CDR1 is SGHTA and CDR2 is FQGNSA. The CDR3 extends over 15 amino acids. Trimming removed 1 base from V and 0 bases from J, with 7 bases in between. The CDR3 nucleotides are TGTGCCAGCAGCTTAGACGGCCTCTCCTACAATGAGCAGTTCTTC. Its protein is CASSLDGLSYNEQFF.

The chain couples TRBV20-1 to TRBJ1-4, with TRBD1 as a possible D gene (6 bases). CDR3 length: 14 residues. Trimming shortened V by 4 bases and J by 0 bases, and 9 bases separated the two germline ends. Germline lookup yields CDR1 DFQATT and CDR2 SNEGSKA (reference sequence). The CDR3 nucleotides are TGCAGTGCTAAACAGGGTTCAACTAATGAAAAACTGTTTTTT. Its protein is CSAKQGSTNEKLFF.

The V call is TRBV27, the J call TRBJ2-5, with D tentatively TRBD1 (5 bases). The CDR3 totals 13 residues. Germline CDR1 reads MNHEY; CDR2 reads SMNVEV (reference sequence). The V end was cut by 3 bases, the J end by 5 bases, with 10 bases between. The CDR3 loop reads CASSFQGGETQYF. The CDR3 bases are TGTGCCAGCAGTTTCCAGGGTGGGGAGACCCAGTACTTC.

The CDR3 protein is CASSLELSGRTDTQYF. The CDR3 region has the DNA TGTGCCAGCAGCTTGGAGTTGAGCGGCCGCACAGATACGCAGTATTTT. The rearrangement uses TRBV5-4 and TRBJ2-3; D might be TRBD2 (5 bases). CDR3 length equals 16 residues. V was shortened by 0 bases and J by 1 base, with 12 bases between the two germline ends. In germline, CDR1 is SGHNT, CDR2 YYREEE (reference sequence).

V usage is TRBV5-1 and J usage is TRBJ2-7; TRBD1 aligns across 9 bases. V was pared by 4 bases and J by 6 bases, with 11 bases of the junction left unmatched. CDR1 SGHRS and CDR2 YFSETQ come from the germline V gene. CDR3 length equals 15 residues. The CDR3 protein is CASSLLQGALGEQYF. Written as DNA, the CDR3 is TGCGCCAGCAGCCTGTTACAGGGGGCTTTAGGCGAGCAGTACTTC.

This clonotype has more than one count but fewer than ten. V and J are TRBV6-1 and TRBJ2-1; 7 bases map to TRBD1. CDR1 is MNHNS, CDR2 SASEGT, per germline. V shed 5 bases and J 5 bases; nucleotides not matched to a gene: 6. The CDR3 covers 14 residues. The DNA for the CDR3 is TGTGCCAGCAGTCGCGGACAGGAACACAATGAGCAGTTCTTC. It is translated as CASSRGQEHNEQFF.